These 30 T cell receptor beta chains were all obtained from the same sample, sequenced in a study of cytomegalovirus exposure and HLA in healthy donors. Primers: 60 Vbeta forward and 13 Jbeta reverse. TCRdb's table, derived via immunoSEQ multiplex PCR, lists solely in-frame clones and lacks some. The data show under 200,000 clones, approximately 78% seen once. Sequenced material: PBMCs. The receptors originated from a woman aged 18 to 35 in good health and CMV-seronegative.

The chain has TRBV28 and TRBJ2-5; D unclear. The germline V and J ends were trimmed by 3 bases and 1 base, with 3 bases remaining between them. Per germline, CDR1 MDHEN and CDR2 SYDVKM. This CDR3 is built from 12 residues. CDR3 DNA sequence: TGTGCCAGCAGTTTGGCCCAAGAGACCCAGTACTTC. It yields the protein CASSLAQETQYF.

The chain couples TRBV6-5 to TRBJ2-3, with 7 bases lining up with TRBD2. The CDR3 covers 14 residues. V was clipped by 7 bases and J by 5 bases; unmatched bases: 9. The germline CDR1 and CDR2 sequences are MNHEY and SVGAGI. The CDR3 here is CASMGEGEQDTQYF. For the CDR3, the DNA is TGTGCCAGCATGGGGGAGGGCGAACAAGATACGCAGTATTTT.

This chain joins TRBV11-2 and TRBJ1-1; no clear D. The V and J ends lost 0 bases and 6 bases respectively, with 20 bases between them. The germline V gene encodes CDR1 SGHAT and CDR2 FQNNGV. The CDR3 is made up of 17 amino acids. The CDR3, as DNA: TGTGCCAGCAGCTTAGATTCATTTACCGCCTCTAAGCCTGAAGCTTTCTTT. It specifies CASSLDSFTASKPEAFF.

The rearrangement links TRBV5-1 to TRBJ2-1, with D hard to call. V lost 0 bases, J lost 4 bases, and 8 bases lay in between. Germline CDR1 and CDR2: SGHRS and YFSETQ. The CDR3 totals 14 residues. For the CDR3, the DNA is TGCGCCAGCAGCTTGGAACACGTATACAATGAGCAGTTCTTC. Amino acids: CASSLEHVYNEQFF. Together with reference TRBV5-1 and TRBJ2-1, the CDR3 gives the full variable domain: KAGVTQTPRYLIKTRGQQVTLSCSPISGHRSVSWYQQTPGQGLQFLFEYFSETQRNKGNFPGRFSGRQFSNSRSEMNVSTLELGDSALYLCASSLEHVYNEQFFGPGTRLTVL.

The chain links TRBV30 to TRBJ2-1; 8 bases are a match to TRBD1. Germline lookup yields CDR1 GTSNPN and CDR2 SVGIG (reference sequence). With V trimmed by 4 bases and J by 9 bases, 8 bases remained unmatched. The CDR3 sequence is 13 residues long. CDR3 DNA sequence: TGTGCCTGGAAGGCAGGGGGCCGAGTTGAGCAGTTCTTC. Translated: CAWKAGGRVEQFF.

In this sample, this clone turned up once. This sequence joins TRBV6-5 and TRBJ2-1, with 8 bases matching TRBD2. This CDR3 region has 15 residues. J was trimmed by 0 bases and V by 6 bases; bases with no gene match: 4. Germline V lookup: CDR1 MNHEY, CDR2 SVGAGI. CDR3 in amino acids: CASSLTSGSYNEQFF. The CDR3 DNA reads TGTGCCAGCAGCCTAACTAGCGGCTCCTACAATGAGCAGTTCTTC.

The gene calls are TRBV13 and TRBJ2-1; 15 bases align to TRBD2. The CDR3 is 17 amino acids. Looked up from germline, CDR1 is PRHDT and CDR2 is FYEKMQ (reference sequence). The junction had 5 bases not matched to a gene; V was cut back by 4 bases and J by 4 bases. The CDR3 DNA reads TGTGCCAGCAGCTCCGGACTAGCGGGAGGGTTATACAATGAGCAGTTCTTC. Translated, it gives CASSSGLAGGLYNEQFF.

Comment on this clone: At one end, the junction sequence differs from germline, possibly due to a read error. Within the sample, other DNA sequences also encode this same CDR3. CDR3 in amino acids: CASFGIRGEGGYGYTF. In nucleotides, the CDR3 is TGTGCCAGCTTTGGCATTAGGGGTGAAGGTGGCTATGGCTACACTTTC. The chain joins TRBV19 to TRBJ1-2, with D perhaps TRBD1 (5 bases). This CDR3 is 16 amino acids long. Germline assignment: CDR1 LNHDA and CDR2 SQIVND (reference sequence). Full variable domain (rest looked up from reference TRBV19 and TRBJ1-2): DGGITQSPKYLFRKEGQNVTLSCEQNLNHDAMYWYRQDPGQGLRLIYYSQIVNDFQKGDIAEGYSVSREKKESFPLTVTSAQKNPTAFYLCASFGIRGEGGYGYTFGSGTRLTVV.

This clone was seen only once. V usage is TRBV5-1 and J usage is TRBJ2-3; maybe TRBD2 (5 bases). Germline assignment: CDR1 SGHRS and CDR2 YFSETQ. There are 15 residues in the CDR3. Trimming pared 7 bases from V and 0 bases from J, leaving 15 bases between. The CDR3 protein is CASSWSSSSTDTQYF. DNA of the CDR3: TGCGCCAGCTCGTGGTCTAGCTCTAGCACAGATACGCAGTATTTT.

This clone was picked up one time. The J gene is TRBJ1-1, the V gene TRBV7-9, with a weak D call TRBD1 (5 bases). Germline CDR1 and CDR2: SEHNR and FQNEAQ (reference sequence). This CDR3 has 15 residues. The V and J ends lost 5 bases and 4 bases respectively, with 17 bases between them. For the CDR3, the DNA is TGTGCCAGCAGCGCAGACGCAGGGAGGAGCACTGAAGCTTTCTTT. This codes for CASSADAGRSTEAFF.

The chain recombines TRBV5-6 with TRBJ2-5, with TRBD2 identical over 11 bases. V shed 4 bases and J 7 bases; nucleotides not matched to a gene: 9. Germline loops: CDR1 SGHDT, CDR2 YYEEEE. This CDR3 has 15 amino acids. The DNA of the CDR3 is TGTGCCAGCAGCACCGGGACTAGCGGCCCGGGGACCCAGTACTTC. Amino acid sequence: CASSTGTSGPGTQYF.

The J gene is TRBJ1-2, the V gene TRBV5-1; no clear D. CDR1 is SGHRS and CDR2 is YFSETQ in the germline V gene. The CDR3 loop spans 12 amino acids. The ends were cut back, 0 bases at V and 10 bases at J, with 10 bases in the middle. The CDR3 here is CASSLGSGDYTF. DNA for the CDR3: TGCGCCAGCAGCTTGGGGAGCGGCGACTACACCTTC. Using reference TRBV5-1 and TRBJ1-2 for the parts outside the CDR3, the full variable domain is KAGVTQTPRYLIKTRGQQVTLSCSPISGHRSVSWYQQTPGQGLQFLFEYFSETQRNKGNFPGRFSGRQFSNSRSEMNVSTLELGDSALYLCASSLGSGDYTFGSGTRLTVV.

As to this clone: An end of the junction does not agree with germline; a read error may underlie this. The V call is TRBV7-2, the J call TRBJ2-7, with 12 bases aligning to TRBD2. There are 15 residues in the CDR3. Per germline, CDR1 SGHTA and CDR2 FQGNSA. CDR3 coding DNA: TGTGCCAGCAGCTTAATTGGACTAGCGGGACCACTCTTGATCTTC. Its translation: CASSLIGLAGPLLIF.

V gene TRBV12-5 combines with J gene TRBJ1-3, with D hard to call. In germline, CDR1 is LGHNT, CDR2 FRNRAP. The CDR3 length is 14 residues. With 0 bases removed from V and 2 bases from J, the gap between germline ends came to 5 bases. The CDR3 protein is CASGLVETGNTIYF. In DNA form, the CDR3 reads TGTGCTAGTGGTTTGGTGGAGACTGGAAACACCATATATTTT.

This chain joins TRBV18 and TRBJ2-7; TRBD1 matches 7 bases. Losses at the gene ends were 5 bases for V and 2 bases for J; bases not matched to a gene: 6. Germline lookup yields CDR1 KGHSH and CDR2 LQKENI. The CDR3 has 14 residues. Here the CDR3 reads CASSEAGGPYEQYF. CDR3 DNA: TGTGCCAGCTCAGAGGCAGGGGGTCCCTACGAGCAGTACTTC.

The chain links TRBV30 to TRBJ2-3, with 9 bases identical to TRBD2. CDR1 and CDR2 (germline): GTSNPN, SVGIG (reference sequence). The junction had 5 bases not matched to a gene; V was cut back by 3 bases and J by 4 bases. The CDR3 is 14 amino acids. CDR3 DNA sequence: TGTGCCTGGAGGATTAGCGGGAGTCCAGATACGCAGTATTTT. This sequence encodes CAWRISGSPDTQYF.

The chain employs TRBV7-2 and TRBJ2-7, with D unresolved. The CDR3 contains 12 residues. V was pared by 3 bases and J by 1 base, with 4 bases between. Per the germline V gene, CDR1 is SGHTA and CDR2 is FQGNSA. CDR3 DNA: TGTGCCAGCAGCTTTATTTCCTACGAGCAGTACTTC. This gives the protein CASSFISYEQYF.

The J gene is TRBJ1-2, the V gene TRBV7-9, with 8 nucleotides matching TRBD1. This CDR3 is 14 amino acids long. The trim removed 4 bases at V and 8 bases at J, leaving 9 bases unmatched. Germline V lookup: CDR1 SEHNR, CDR2 FQNEAQ (reference sequence). CDR3 residues: CASSSRTGPNGYTF. In DNA form, the CDR3 reads TGTGCCAGCAGCTCCAGGACAGGGCCTAACGGCTACACCTTC.

CDR3 in amino acids: CASSPSGRYNEQFF. CDR3 nucleotide sequence: TGTGCCAGCAGTCCTAGCGGGAGGTACAATGAGCAGTTCTTC. J is TRBJ2-1 and V is TRBV27; 11 bases are a match to TRBD2. Germline assignment: CDR1 MNHEY and CDR2 SMNVEV (reference sequence). The ends lost 5 bases at V and 4 bases at J; junction bases unmatched: 1. The CDR3 is 14 amino acids.

The rearrangement uses TRBV6-5 and TRBJ2-2, with D possibly being TRBD1 (6 bases). Trimming shortened V by 2 bases and J by 0 bases, and 10 bases separated the two germline ends. In germline, CDR1 is MNHEY, CDR2 SVGAGI. The CDR3 is made up of 16 amino acids. Here the CDR3 DNA reads TGTGCCAGCAGTTACCACCAGGGGCCGAACACCGGGGAGCTGTTTTTT. This sequence encodes CASSYHQGPNTGELFF.

V is TRBV5-4 and J is TRBJ2-5; TRBD2 agrees at 9 bases. The J call could be wrong; TRBJ2-7 is a better fit for the DNA end. This CDR3 has 17 amino acids. Germline CDR1 is SGHNT and CDR2 is YYREEE (reference sequence). CDR3 DNA: TGTGCCAGCAGCCCCCCTGCGGGAGGGGGTAACTCCTACGAGCAGTACTTC. This encodes CASSPPAGGGNSYEQYF.

The chain carries TRBV27 and TRBJ2-3, with 15 bases fitting TRBD2. The CDR3 covers 18 residues. CDR1 and CDR2 from the germline V gene are MNHEY and SMNVEV (reference sequence). Trimming took 4 bases from V and 0 from J; bases not matched to a gene: 5. CDR3: CASSSGLAGGSSTDTQYF. CDR3 nucleotides: TGTGCCAGCAGTTCGGGACTAGCGGGAGGCTCTAGCACAGATACGCAGTATTTT.

This clone is a singleton in its sample. The genes are TRBV7-2 and TRBJ2-5; tentatively, D is TRBD2 (6 bases). The CDR3 is 16 residues long. Trimming stripped 4 bases from V and 9 bases from J, with 24 bases between. CDR1 is SGHTA and CDR2 is FQGNSA in the germline V gene. The DNA for the CDR3 is TGTGCCAGCAGCTCCTCTTTGTTGCGGGGCCAAGGGGCCCAGTACTTC. It is translated as CASSSSLLRGQGAQYF.

The J gene is TRBJ2-2, the V gene TRBV6-1, with D perhaps matching TRBD1 (5 bases). The germline V and J ends were trimmed by 3 bases and 6 bases, with 14 bases remaining between them. The CDR3 length is 15 residues. CDR1 is MNHNS and CDR2 is SASEGT in the germline V gene. The CDR3 sequence is CASSDSGLMAGELFF. The CDR3 DNA sequence: TGTGCCAGCAGTGATTCAGGGTTGATGGCCGGGGAGCTGTTTTTT.

J is TRBJ2-1 and V is TRBV7-2; 8 bases match TRBD1. CDR3 length: 15 residues. CDR1 SGHTA and CDR2 FQGNSA come from the germline V gene. After removal of 4 bases from V and 1 base from J, the junction contained 3 bases not matched to a gene. CDR3 sequence: CASSSDRGSYNEQFF. CDR3 in DNA: TGTGCCAGCAGCTCCGACAGGGGATCCTACAATGAGCAGTTCTTC.

This sequence joins TRBV2 and TRBJ1-1; no firm D call. The CDR3 consists of 14 residues. Germline loops: CDR1 SNHLY, CDR2 FYNNEI. Trimming took 6 bases from V and 1 from J, leaving 12 bases between them. The DNA of the CDR3 is TGTGCCAGCAGATTGAGGGCAGAGAACACTGAAGCTTTCTTT. This gives the protein CASRLRAENTEAFF.

The chain links TRBV5-1 to TRBJ2-1; 7 bases match TRBD2. Germline V gene sequence: CDR1 SGHRS, CDR2 YFSETQ. Germline trimming cut 3 bases from V and 6 bases from J; bases unmatched to any gene: 0. The CDR3 sequence is 12 residues long. CDR3 in DNA: TGCGCCAGCAGCTGGACTAGCAATGAGCAGTTCTTC. Its protein product is CASSWTSNEQFF.

The V gene is TRBV28, the J gene TRBJ1-2, with D unclear. Trimming removed 6 bases at V and 1 base at J, with 9 bases between. CDR3 length equals 13 residues. The germline gives CDR1 MDHEN, CDR2 SYDVKM. The CDR3 DNA reads as TGTGCCAGCAGCCTTTTAGTTAACTATGGCTACACCTTC. It is translated as CASSLLVNYGYTF.

This chain links TRBV9 with TRBJ2-3; 8 positions agree with TRBD1. With V trimmed by 3 bases and J by 6 bases, 15 bases remained unmatched. Looked up from germline, CDR1 is SGDLS and CDR2 is YYNGEE. The CDR3 has 17 residues. CDR3: CASSAEGTGRKTDTQYF. The CDR3, as DNA: TGTGCCAGCAGCGCCGAGGGGACAGGCCGAAAGACGGATACGCAGTATTTT.

This clone was observed once. The chain combines TRBV19 with TRBJ2-3; D uncertain. Trimming shortened V by 0 bases and J by 6 bases, and 7 bases separated the two germline ends. The CDR3 is 13 residues long. CDR1 and CDR2 from the germline V gene are LNHDA and SQIVND (reference sequence). The CDR3 DNA follows: TGTGCCAGTAGTATAGAGGAGTTTGATACGCAGTATTTT. It codes for CASSIEEFDTQYF.